This T cell receptor (beta chain) was sequenced for a study of blood T cell repertoires in COVID-19. J gave up 5 bases and V 3 bases, and 7 bases lay outside the gene matches. This CDR3 spans 14 amino acids. CDR1 is SQVTM and CDR2 is ANQGSEA in the germline V gene. The assay was immunoSEQ multiplex PCR, and TCRdb's table has in-frame clones only and misses some. The sample holds about 670,000 clones, 85% to 90% seen once. This clone was seen a single time. V and J are TRBV29-1 and TRBJ1-5; 7 bases agree with TRBD1. The specimen was peripheral blood. This TCR was sampled from a young woman with acute or convalescent COVID-19. Here the CDR3 DNA reads TGCAGCGTTGAGCTTGGAGGGGGCGATCAGCCCCAGCATTTT. Its protein is CSVELGGGDQPQHF.